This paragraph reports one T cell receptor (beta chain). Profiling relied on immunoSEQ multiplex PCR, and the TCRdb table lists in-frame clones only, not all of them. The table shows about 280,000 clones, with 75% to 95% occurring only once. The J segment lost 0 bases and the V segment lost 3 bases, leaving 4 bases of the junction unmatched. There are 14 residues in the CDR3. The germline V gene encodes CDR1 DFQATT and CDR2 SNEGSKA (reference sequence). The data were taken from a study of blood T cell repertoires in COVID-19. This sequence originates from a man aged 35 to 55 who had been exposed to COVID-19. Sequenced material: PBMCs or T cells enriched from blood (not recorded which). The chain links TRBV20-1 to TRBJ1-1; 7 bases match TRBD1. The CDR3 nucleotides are TGCAGTGCTAGTACAGGGGTTCTGAACACTGAAGCTTTCTTT. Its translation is CSASTGVLNTEAFF.